This entry lists 28 T cell receptor beta chains sequenced from one sample in a study of control samples from healthy donors and cancer patients. Generated by immunoSEQ multiplex PCR, the TCRdb table keeps only in-frame clones and is missing some. The sample records just over 80,000 clones, just under 95% being singletons. Material: blood. The receptors originated from a woman between 18 and 29 years old in good health.

The gene calls are TRBV18 and TRBJ1-2; the D gene is possibly TRBD1 (6 bases). CDR3 length: 18 residues. The V end was cut by 2 bases, the J end by 2 bases, with 21 bases between. Germline V gene data show CDR1 as KGHSH and CDR2 as LQKENI. The CDR3 nucleotides are TGTGCCAGCTCACCATTAGATGGGGGGCGAAAAGGAAACTATGGCTACACCTTC. This translates into CASSPLDGGRKGNYGYTF. Variable domain in full (rest from reference TRBV18 and TRBJ1-2): NAGVMQNPRHLVRRRGQEARLRCSPMKGHSHVYWYRQLPEEGLKFMVYLQKENIIDESGMPKERFSAEFPKEGPSILRIQQVVRGDSAAYFCASSPLDGGRKGNYGYTFGSGTRLTVV.

This clone was found a few times. The genes are TRBV25-1 and TRBJ1-4; D is undetermined. V was trimmed by 9 bases and J by 1 base, leaving 12 bases between them. CDR1 MGHDK and CDR2 SYGVNS come from the germline V gene. This CDR3 is 14 amino acids long. The CDR3 sequence: CASREDGTNEKLFF. The CDR3 DNA reads as TGTGCCAGTCGCGAGGACGGAACTAATGAAAAACTGTTTTTT.

The V and J genes are TRBV7-6 and TRBJ2-7; the match to TRBD2 covers 7 bases. The CDR3 runs 14 residues. Germline V gives CDR1 SGHVS, CDR2 FNYEAQ. With 2 bases clipped from V and 1 base from J, the junction kept 2 bases outside the gene matches. CDR3 sequence reads: CASSLWGGSYEQYF. The CDR3 nucleotides are TGTGCCAGCAGCTTATGGGGGGGGTCCTACGAGCAGTACTTC.

Worth noting for this clone: The sample has other DNA sequences that encode this CDR3 too. The chain links TRBV18 to TRBJ2-7, with D unclear. Deletions cut 1 base from V and 5 bases from J, with 12 bases between. Germline V CDR1 and CDR2: KGHSH, LQKENI. This CDR3 has 14 amino acids. The CDR3, as DNA: TGTGCCAGCTCACCACTCTCCCTCACCGACGAGCAGTACTTC. Translation: CASSPLSLTDEQYF.

In the case of this clone: Other DNA sequences of this sample code for an identical CDR3. The rearrangement joins TRBV27 to TRBJ1-1; the D is unclear. The CDR3 consists of 15 residues. Germline CDR1 MNHEY, CDR2 SMNVEV (reference sequence). The V and J ends lost 0 bases and 0 bases respectively, with 8 bases between them. The CDR3 DNA is TGTGCCAGCAGTTTATCGGCCGGCATGAACACTGAAGCTTTCTTT. Protein sequence: CASSLSAGMNTEAFF.

CDR3 protein: CASSRTGTGPTGELFF. CDR3 sequence (DNA): TGTGCCAGCAGTAGAACCGGGACAGGGCCCACCGGGGAGCTGTTTTTT. The chain combines TRBV6-4 with TRBJ2-2, with 9 bases that match TRBD1. V was clipped by 5 bases and J by 4 bases; unmatched bases: 8. The CDR3 runs to 16 residues. Germline V CDR1 and CDR2: MRHNA, SNTAGT.

The chain joins TRBV6-5 to TRBJ1-4, with 7 positions matching TRBD1. V trimming: 0 bases; J trimming: 7 bases; junction bases outside the gene matches: 8. Germline values: CDR1 MNHEY, CDR2 SVGAGI. The length of the CDR3 is 16 residues. In DNA, the CDR3 is TGTGCCAGCAGTTACTCCCAAGGGGGCACGGGTGAAAAACTGTTTTTT. This encodes CASSYSQGGTGEKLFF.

This clone was recorded once. The rearrangement links TRBV15 to TRBJ1-4; the match to TRBD1 covers 8 bases. Germline trimming cut 5 bases from V and 0 bases from J; bases unmatched to any gene: 8. Germline V gene lookup returns CDR1 LNHNV and CDR2 YYDKDF (reference sequence). The CDR3 loop spans 17 amino acids. CDR3 amino acids: CATSRGQGLATNEKLFF. Written as DNA, the CDR3 is TGTGCCACCAGCCGCGGACAGGGACTTGCAACTAATGAAAAACTGTTTTTT.

The genes are TRBV5-5 and TRBJ1-2; TRBD1 aligns across 7 bases. Germline V gene sequence: CDR1 SGHKS, CDR2 YYEKEE (reference sequence). This CDR3 has 13 amino acids. The J segment lost 5 bases and the V segment lost 4 bases, leaving 5 bases of the junction unmatched. The CDR3 spells CASSTRTGYGYTF. As DNA, the CDR3 is TGTGCCAGCAGCACCCGGACAGGTTATGGCTACACCTTC.

This clone has a single count. The gene calls are TRBV18 and TRBJ2-1; D is unresolved. Per germline, CDR1 KGHSH and CDR2 LQKENI. V gave up 1 base and J gave up 7 bases, with 11 bases separating them. This CDR3 is 14 amino acids long. CDR3: CASSPLIDGNEQFF. The DNA for the CDR3 is TGTGCCAGCTCACCACTGATCGATGGGAATGAGCAGTTCTTC. The complete variable domain, with remaining parts taken from reference TRBV18 and TRBJ2-1, reads NAGVMQNPRHLVRRRGQEARLRCSPMKGHSHVYWYRQLPEEGLKFMVYLQKENIIDESGMPKERFSAEFPKEGPSILRIQQVVRGDSAAYFCASSPLIDGNEQFFGPGTRLTVL.

This chain connects TRBV27 to TRBJ1-1, with 7 nucleotides matching TRBD1. Losses at the gene ends were 6 bases for V and 3 bases for J; bases not matched to a gene: 1. The CDR3 length is 12 residues. Germline assignment: CDR1 MNHEY and CDR2 SMNVEV (reference sequence). The CDR3 bases are TGTGCCAGCAGGACAGGGCACACTGAAGCTTTCTTT. As protein: CASRTGHTEAFF.

The chain joins TRBV7-9 to TRBJ2-3, with D uncertain. CDR3 length: 13 amino acids. Germline CDR1 SEHNR, CDR2 FQNEAQ (reference sequence). Between the trimmed V and J ends, which lost 8 bases and 2 bases, there was a span of 11 bases. DNA for the CDR3: TGTGCCAGCTGGACGAGGCTCACAGATACGCAGTATTTT. Protein: CASWTRLTDTQYF.

The V call is TRBV18, the J call TRBJ1-1, with TRBD1 identical over 8 bases. CDR3 length: 14 amino acids. From germline, CDR1 is KGHSH and CDR2 LQKENI. V was clipped by 3 bases and J by 6 bases; unmatched bases: 6. The CDR3 is CASSPIDRGPEAFF. The DNA of the CDR3 is TGTGCCAGCTCACCGATAGACAGGGGCCCTGAAGCTTTCTTT.

The chain joins TRBV5-1 to TRBJ1-2; TRBD1 agrees at 9 bases. The CDR3 runs 15 residues. Trimming cost V 2 bases and J 2 bases; bases outside gene matches: 4. Germline V gene lookup returns CDR1 SGHRS and CDR2 YFSETQ. CDR3 bases: TGCGCCAGCAGCTTCGGGACAGGGTCGAACTATGGCTACACCTTC. Residues: CASSFGTGSNYGYTF.

The gene calls are TRBV4-2 and TRBJ2-1; TRBD2 matches 8 bases. The CDR3 consists of 21 residues. The V and J ends lost 1 base and 0 bases, in that order; junction bases with no gene match: 17. Germline loops: CDR1 LGHNA, CDR2 YNFKEQ. Here the CDR3 reads CASSQVGLAGRATSSYNEQFF. Written as DNA, the CDR3 is TGTGCCAGCAGCCAAGTAGGACTAGCAGGGCGAGCGACGAGCTCCTACAATGAGCAGTTCTTC.

This chain connects TRBV25-1 to TRBJ1-2; D is undetermined. This CDR3 contains 11 residues. The germline gives CDR1 MGHDK, CDR2 SYGVNS. V lost 8 bases and J 1 base, leaving 5 bases between the germline ends. The CDR3 region is CASSRNYGYTF. The CDR3 DNA reads as TGTGCCAGCTCACGTAACTATGGCTACACCTTC.

The gene calls are TRBV28 and TRBJ2-7; 8 bases agree with TRBD2. Trimming at V came to 4 bases and at J to 3 bases, leaving 11 bases not matched to a gene. Per the germline V gene, CDR1 is MDHEN and CDR2 is SYDVKM. This CDR3 is 16 amino acids long. The CDR3 nucleotides are TGTGCCAGCAGTTCCTGGGGGCGGGAGGCTTACTACGAGCAGTACTTC. Translation: CASSSWGREAYYEQYF.

The chain employs TRBV6-6 and TRBJ2-7; D is unclear. Looked up from germline, CDR1 is MNHNY and CDR2 is SVGAGI (reference sequence). V gave up 5 bases and J gave up 2 bases, with 25 bases separating them. The CDR3 runs 18 residues. The CDR3 reads CASSRVVPTSNQPYEQYF. The CDR3 coding sequence is TGTGCCAGCAGTCGAGTTGTTCCAACAAGTAATCAACCCTACGAGCAGTACTTC.

The V call is TRBV6-6, the J call TRBJ1-1; D unclear. The V end was cut by 1 base, the J end by 1 base, with 7 bases between. Germline CDR1 and CDR2: MNHNY and SVGAGI (reference sequence). The CDR3 is 14 amino acids. The CDR3 bases are TGTGCCAGCAGTTACTTGGGAGAGAACACTGAAGCTTTCTTT. Translated, it gives CASSYLGENTEAFF.

This clone was picked up a small number of times. The chain has TRBV27 and TRBJ2-5; the D gene is possibly TRBD1 (5 bases). CDR1 and CDR2 from the germline V gene are MNHEY and SMNVEV (reference sequence). The CDR3 is made up of 14 amino acids. The germline V and J ends were trimmed by 2 bases and 4 bases, with 11 bases remaining between them. The CDR3, as DNA: TGTGCCAGCAGTTTACGGCTCACAGGAGAGACCCAGTACTTC. It yields the protein CASSLRLTGETQYF.

This sequence joins TRBV20-1 and TRBJ2-5; TRBD1 might be the D (5 bases). This CDR3 has 12 residues. The V gene's germline CDR1 is DFQATT and CDR2 SNEGSKA (reference sequence). The V end lost 3 bases, the J end lost 5 bases, and 10 bases lay between the germline ends. The CDR3 sequence: CSASTHRETQYF. The CDR3 DNA follows: TGCAGTGCTAGTACCCACAGGGAGACCCAGTACTTC.

This chain links TRBV14 with TRBJ1-6, with 8 nucleotides matching TRBD1. The CDR3 length is 16 residues. The junction had 10 bases not matched to a gene; V was cut back by 5 bases and J by 7 bases. Germline lookup yields CDR1 SGHDN and CDR2 FVKESK. The CDR3 is CASSIPGTGPNSPLHF. The DNA of the CDR3 is TGTGCCAGCAGCATTCCCGGGACAGGACCAAATTCACCCCTCCACTTT.

This clone is termed medium-sized. The chain links TRBV5-4 to TRBJ2-3, with 7 bases lining up with TRBD2. The CDR3 extends over 16 amino acids. V shed 3 bases and J 6 bases; nucleotides not matched to a gene: 13. CDR1 is SGHNT and CDR2 is YYREEE in the germline V gene (reference sequence). The CDR3 protein is CASSWGGLRQEDTQYF. DNA for the CDR3: TGTGCCAGCAGCTGGGGGGGACTCCGGCAAGAGGATACGCAGTATTTT.

This chain connects TRBV28 to TRBJ2-3; D is ambiguous. The V gene's germline CDR1 is MDHEN and CDR2 SYDVKM. The CDR3 consists of 15 residues. Deletions cut 3 bases from V and 0 bases from J, with 10 bases between. CDR3 in amino acids: CASSFRLASTDTQYF. The CDR3 DNA reads TGTGCCAGCAGTTTTAGGCTGGCTAGCACAGATACGCAGTATTTT.

The gene calls are TRBV6-6 and TRBJ1-2, with D hard to call. CDR3 length equals 12 residues. Germline V CDR1 and CDR2: MNHNY, SVGAGI (reference sequence). V was shortened by 11 bases and J by 4 bases, with 14 bases between the two germline ends. The CDR3 DNA reads as TGTGCCTTAGGAGGCAGCTTCTATGGCTACACCTTC. The encoded protein is CALGGSFYGYTF.

CDR3 region: CASSPIAGVTDTQYF. CDR3 in DNA: TGTGCCAGCAGCCCAATAGCGGGAGTTACAGATACGCAGTATTTT. The chain employs TRBV27 and TRBJ2-3, with 9 bases aligning to TRBD2. The CDR3 has 15 amino acids. CDR1 and CDR2 from the germline V gene are MNHEY and SMNVEV (reference sequence). With V trimmed by 6 bases and J by 3 bases, 7 bases remained unmatched.

The V call is TRBV29-1, the J call TRBJ1-1; 9 nucleotides line up with TRBD1. The germline V gene encodes CDR1 SQVTM and CDR2 ANQGSEA. V lost 5 bases to trimming and J lost 1 base; unmatched junction nucleotides: 11. The CDR3 runs to 16 residues. DNA of the CDR3: TGCAGCGTTCCGGACAGGGGCGCTTATGGGAACACTGAAGCTTTCTTT. Protein: CSVPDRGAYGNTEAFF.

The chain joins TRBV9 to TRBJ1-1; TRBD1 aligns across 8 bases. With V trimmed by 0 bases and J by 4 bases, 8 bases remained unmatched. Germline CDR1 reads SGDLS; CDR2 reads YYNGEE. The CDR3 is made up of 16 amino acids. The chain's CDR3 is CASSVVDRGSVTEAFF. The CDR3 coding sequence is TGTGCCAGCAGCGTAGTAGACAGGGGATCCGTCACTGAAGCTTTCTTT.